This is a list of T cell receptor beta chains from one sample in a study of T-cell reconstitution after alpha-beta-depleted transplantation in children. TCRdb re-analysed the PCR reads in MiXCR, keeping a single row per CDR3 protein. The data hold hundreds of thousands of distinct CDR3 sequences, with 15% to 20% observed a single time. Sequencing was performed on PBMCs from the stem cell graft donor, taken from the stem cell graft. All receptors derive from a human donor who donated a stem cell graft to a child with acute myeloid leukemia. The CDR3 runs from the conserved cysteine through the conserved F or W. D genes are given only for firm matches. A clone size is listed for some rows: how often the clone was seen (once, few, many), or a class if it is expanded.

J,V,D,size,CDR3,DNA
TRBJ1-2,TRBV27,TRBD1,few,CASSLRTQGALGYTF,TGTGCCAGCAGTTTACGCACACAGGGGGCGCTTGGCTACACCTTC
TRBJ2-7,TRBV27,TRBD2,many,CASSQSGGSYEQYF,TGTGCCAGCAGTCAGTCCGGGGGGTCGTACGAGCAGTACTTC
TRBJ2-5,TRBV12-3/TRBV12-4,NA,NA,CASSFGAGKETQYF,TGTGCCAGCAGTTTCGGGGCGGGTAAGGAGACCCAGTACTTC
TRBJ1-5,TRBV7-8,NA,few,CASSLASVVFSNQPQHF,TGTGCCAGCAGCTTAGCGTCAGTAGTTTTTAGCAATCAGCCCCAGCATTTT
TRBJ1-4,TRBV7-2,NA,many,CASSLDPSEKLFF,TGTGCCAGCAGCTTAGACCCATCCGAAAAACTGTTTTTT
TRBJ2-3,TRBV29-1,TRBD1,many,CSVGTGYTDTQYF,TGCAGCGTTGGGACAGGGTACACAGATACGCAGTATTTT
TRBJ1-6,TRBV6-1,TRBD1,many,CASSETGRSNHF,TGTGCCAGCAGTGAGACAGGGAGGTCCAACCACTTT
TRBJ2-1,TRBV9,TRBD2,NA,CASSPYGGGVNEQFF,TGTGCCAGCAGTCCCTACGGGGGGGGCGTAAATGAGCAGTTCTTC
TRBJ2-7,TRBV13,NA,few,CASSNFDDAYEQYF,TGTGCCAGCAGCAATTTCGATGACGCCTACGAGCAGTACTTC
TRBJ1-1,TRBV10-3,NA,NA,CAISEPTRNTEAFF,TGTGCCATCAGTGAACCGACTAGGAACACTGAAGCTTTCTTT
TRBJ1-5,TRBV6-5,NA,many,CASSVSRFSNQPQHF,TGTGCCAGCAGTGTATCTCGGTTTAGCAATCAGCCCCAGCATTTT
TRBJ2-2,TRBV7-2,NA,few,CASTPVRTDTGELFF,TGTGCCAGCACCCCTGTAAGGACAGACACCGGGGAGCTGTTTTTT
TRBJ1-5,TRBV9,NA,many,CASSVSDLGPQHF,TGTGCCAGCAGCGTCTCTGACCTGGGGCCCCAGCATTTT
TRBJ2-5,TRBV7-9,NA,NA,CASSTGTQETQYF,TGTGCCAGCAGCACCGGGACCCAAGAGACCCAGTACTTC
TRBJ2-5,TRBV7-2,TRBD1,NA,CASSFRSGQPQETQYF,TGTGCCAGCAGCTTCCGATCGGGACAGCCGCAAGAGACCCAGTACTTC
TRBJ1-1,TRBV30,TRBD1,NA,CAWGEDRAEAFF,TGTGCCTGGGGTGAGGACAGGGCGGAAGCTTTCTTT
TRBJ1-1,TRBV10-3,NA,many,CAISEGAGTEAFF,TGTGCCATCAGTGAGGGGGCTGGCACTGAAGCTTTCTTT
TRBJ2-1,TRBV10-3,NA,NA,CATQVGGYNEQFF,TGTGCCACCCAGGTAGGAGGGTACAATGAGCAGTTCTTC
TRBJ2-3,TRBV7-3,NA,many,CASSLQATDTQYF,TGTGCCAGCAGCTTACAGGCCACAGATACGCAGTATTTT
TRBJ1-2,TRBV20-1,TRBD1,many,CSASGTEGYTF,TGCAGTGCCAGCGGGACAGAAGGCTACACCTTC
TRBJ2-5,TRBV5-1,NA,NA,CASSLKWGQETQYF,TGCGCCAGCAGCTTGAAATGGGGGCAAGAGACCCAGTACTTC
TRBJ2-5,TRBV20-1,NA,NA,CSAIPRGAGETQYF,TGCAGTGCTATTCCTCGGGGGGCTGGAGAGACCCAGTACTTC
TRBJ2-7,TRBV7-2,TRBD1,few,CASSLGQGRSYEQYF,TGTGCCAGCAGCTTAGGACAGGGGCGCTCCTACGAGCAGTACTTC
TRBJ1-4,TRBV27,TRBD1,NA,CASRRQGEADEKLFF,TGTGCCAGCAGGCGACAGGGTGAGGCTGATGAAAAACTGTTTTTT
TRBJ2-1,TRBV5-1,NA,few,CASMPRVSSYNEQFF,TGCGCCAGCATGCCGCGAGTAAGCTCCTACAATGAGCAGTTCTTC
TRBJ1-4,TRBV29-1,TRBD1,few,CSVETGGLVGEKLFF,TGCAGCGTTGAGACAGGGGGCCTGGTCGGTGAAAAACTGTTTTTT
TRBJ2-6,TRBV24-1,NA,few,CATSDPHSSGANVLTF,TGTGCCACCAGTGACCCCCACAGCTCTGGGGCCAACGTCCTGACTTTC
TRBJ1-4,TRBV4-2,NA,few,CASSQVQAGDSNEKLFF,TGTGCCAGCAGCCAAGTTCAGGCCGGGGACTCTAATGAAAAACTGTTTTTT
TRBJ2-2,TRBV13,TRBD2,few,CASSPTSPNTGELFF,TGTGCCAGCAGCCCGACTAGCCCGAACACCGGGGAGCTGTTTTTT
TRBJ2-7,TRBV24-1,TRBD1,NA,CATSGTGLSYEQYF,TGTGCCACCAGCGGGACAGGACTCTCCTACGAGCAGTACTTC
TRBJ1-2,TRBV5-1,NA,NA,CASSRADNYGYTF,TGCGCCAGCAGCCGGGCCGATAACTATGGCTACACCTTC
TRBJ1-1,TRBV7-2,TRBD1,few,CASSASAGQSNTEAFF,TGTGCCAGCAGCGCCTCTGCGGGACAGTCCAACACTGAAGCTTTCTTT